In this sample, the clone carrying this TCR beta chain turned up a few times. This entry comes from a study of cytomegalovirus exposure and HLA in healthy donors. PCR primers comprised 60 Vbeta and 13 Jbeta primers. TCRdb's copy holds only in-frame clones and misses some; the assay was immunoSEQ multiplex PCR. The data contain 100,000 to 150,000 clones, roughly 66% of them seen just once; the ten biggest clones take up more than 4.5%. CDR3 length: 15 amino acids. Germline CDR1 is LGHNA and CDR2 is YNFKEQ. V gave up 0 bases and J gave up 8 bases, with 14 bases separating them. The V gene is TRBV4-2, the J gene TRBJ1-3; D unresolved. Sequencing was done on a sample of PBMCs. This clonotype originated in a man in his 60s in good health and CMV-seropositive. CDR3 residues: CASSQDGYAEDTIYF. The CDR3 nucleotides read TGTGCCAGCAGCCAAGACGGGTACGCCGAGGACACCATATATTTT.